Following are 19 T cell receptor beta chains from one sample sequenced in a study of spatial heterogeneity in lung cancer (dated by TCRdb to about 2019). The time point tag for this specimen amounts to: sample taken at primary tumor resection. Antigen specificity for these receptors is unknown. Study-level results and caveats: The tumor nonsynonymous mutation count correlated with the number of expanded intratumoral alpha and beta TCRs.

Library generation was performed with 5' RACE. This sample was sequenced with a NextSeq 500. TCRdb redid the processing of the public reads, applying fastp at Q25 and MiXCR, and retained in-frame beta chains. Rows matching on CDR3 protein sequence are summarized as one entry with the most common DNA and genes. The sample data list roughly 18,000 distinct CDR3 sequences, and about 9.6% of these were observed just once. The top ten hold about 20% of the sample. Here the sequenced sample was lung tumor tissue, taken at surgery. The receptor source for this set is a female donor with early-stage non-small cell lung cancer.

Points on this clonotype: A library made for alpha chains picked up this beta chain off target, so its size means little. The chain is built from TRBV5-1 and TRBJ2-5; TRBD2 is a possible D gene (6 bases). CDR3 length equals 15 residues. The ends were cut back, 0 bases at V and 5 bases at J, with 14 bases in the middle. Germline loops: CDR1 SGHRS, CDR2 YFSETQ. CDR3 region: CASSLASEPVETQYF. The CDR3 DNA reads TGCGCCAGCAGCTTGGCTAGCGAGCCAGTGGAGACCCAGTACTTC. The full variable domain, completed using reference TRBV5-1 and TRBJ2-5, is KAGVTQTPRYLIKTRGQQVTLSCSPISGHRSVSWYQQTPGQGLQFLFEYFSETQRNKGNFPGRFSGRQFSNSRSEMNVSTLELGDSALYLCASSLASEPVETQYFGPGTRLLVL.

Details on this clonotype: This beta chain is an off-target read within a library intended for alpha chains, so its frequency means little. The chain carries TRBV12-3 or TRBV12-4 and TRBJ2-3, with 8 bases lining up with TRBD2. V gave up 10 bases and J gave up 2 bases; unmatched junction bases: 11. This CDR3 has 15 amino acids. The DNA for the CDR3 is TGTGCCACCTCCGGGGGGGGGACACACACAGATACGCAGTATTTT. It translates to CATSGGGTHTDTQYF.

Note on this clonotype: This beta chain slipped into a library made for alpha chains as a stray read, so its size is not meaningful. This rearrangement joins TRBV6-2 or TRBV6-3 to TRBJ2-2; tentative D call: TRBD2 (6 bases). From germline, CDR1 is MNHEY and CDR2 SVGEGT. Between the trimmed V and J ends, which lost 0 bases and 2 bases, there was a span of 10 bases. CDR3 length equals 16 residues. CDR3 DNA sequence: TGTGCCAGCAGTTACTCCGGGACTCCTAACACCGGGGAGCTGTTTTTT. The encoded protein is CASSYSGTPNTGELFF.

Note on this clonotype: This beta chain came through as a stray read in a library set up for alpha chains, and its size says little. The chain joins TRBV7-6 to TRBJ1-5; no reliable D call. The CDR3 consists of 15 residues. V lost 0 bases and J 7 bases, leaving 13 bases between the germline ends. CDR1 and CDR2 from the germline V gene are SGHVS and FNYEAQ. The CDR3: CASSLAEGLNQPQHF. The DNA for the CDR3 is TGTGCCAGCAGCTTAGCCGAAGGTCTCAACCAGCCCCAGCATTTT.

In regard to this clonotype: This beta chain represents an off-target read in a library built for alpha chains; its size is of limited meaning. The genes are TRBV5-4 and TRBJ2-5; 7 nucleotides align to TRBD2. The CDR3 has 15 residues. V lost 0 bases and J lost 2; bases outside the gene matches: 4. Germline assignment: CDR1 SGHNT and CDR2 YYREEE (reference sequence). The CDR3 protein is CASSLVPAGQETQYF. The CDR3 region has the DNA TGTGCCAGCAGCTTGGTGCCAGCGGGGCAAGAGACCCAGTACTTC.

This clonotype was seen repeatedly, ten times or more. Found in a library prepared for alpha chains, this beta chain is an off-target read, and its abundance has little meaning. The chain links TRBV20-1 to TRBJ2-1; TRBD2 agrees at 11 bases. Germline V gene lookup returns CDR1 DFQATT and CDR2 SNEGSKA (reference sequence). With 2 bases clipped from V and 7 bases from J, the junction kept 7 bases outside the gene matches. The CDR3 is made up of 15 amino acids. The CDR3 sequence: CSARPSSGGPNEQFF. CDR3 DNA: TGCAGTGCTAGACCCTCTAGCGGGGGGCCTAATGAGCAGTTCTTC.

This clonotype was counted ten times or more. Little can be read into the size of this beta chain, an off-target read in a library designed for alpha chains. This rearrangement joins TRBV20-1 to TRBJ1-1, with TRBD1 matching over 10 bases. CDR3 length equals 15 residues. The germline gives CDR1 DFQATT, CDR2 SNEGSKA (reference sequence). Trimming cost V 4 bases and J 1 base; bases outside gene matches: 6. CDR3 sequence (DNA): TGCAGTGCTATGGAGTGGGACAGGGGGAACACTGAAGCTTTCTTT. Its protein product is CSAMEWDRGNTEAFF.

This clonotype was counted only a few times. The library was designed around alpha chains, so this beta chain is a stray read whose abundance carries little weight. This chain links TRBV10-3 with TRBJ1-6, with D unclear. CDR3 length: 13 amino acids. CDR1 and CDR2 (germline): ENHRY, SYGVKD. The germline V and J ends were trimmed by 2 bases and 9 bases, with 8 bases remaining between them. The CDR3 coding sequence is TGTGCCATCAGTGAGGGGAACGGTTCACCCCTCCACTTT. It specifies CAISEGNGSPLHF.

About this clonotype: This beta chain is off target for a library built for alpha chains, so its abundance means little. The chain links TRBV10-3 to TRBJ1-1; D unclear. This CDR3 contains 12 residues. Trimming shortened V by 3 bases and J by 6 bases, and 8 bases separated the two germline ends. Germline V gives CDR1 ENHRY, CDR2 SYGVKD. CDR3: CAISDGAAEAFF. The CDR3 nucleotides read TGTGCCATCAGTGACGGAGCCGCTGAAGCTTTCTTT.

This clonotype was counted between two and nine times. The size of this beta chain means little, since it is a stray read in a library made for alpha chains. The rearrangement uses TRBV29-1 and TRBJ2-7; 8 bases match TRBD2. Trimming took 3 bases from V and 0 from J; bases not matched to a gene: 7. CDR3 length: 15 residues. CDR1 SQVTM and CDR2 ANQGSEA come from the germline V gene. CDR3 DNA: TGCAGCGTTGATAGTACTAGCGGAAGCTCCTACGAGCAGTACTTC. Translating gives CSVDSTSGSSYEQYF.

This clonotype was seen only a few times. This beta chain slipped into a library made for alpha chains as a stray read, so its size is not meaningful. The CDR3 DNA sequence: TGTGCCAGCAGTTTATACAGTACTTATAATTCACCCCTCCACTTT. It yields the protein CASSLYSTYNSPLHF. The J gene is TRBJ1-6, the V gene TRBV28; no clear D. This CDR3 has 15 amino acids. Trimming took off 1 base at V and 4 bases at J, with 8 bases between the two ends. Germline CDR1 and CDR2: MDHEN and SYDVKM. Variable domain in full (rest from reference TRBV28 and TRBJ1-6): DVKVTQSSRYLVKRTGEKVFLECVQDMDHENMFWYRQDPGLGLRLIYFSYDVKMKEKGDIPEGYSVSREKKERFSLILESASTNQTSMYLCASSLYSTYNSPLHFGNGTRLTVT.

Remarks on this clonotype: As an off-target read in a library built for alpha chains, this beta chain has a frequency of little significance. The J gene is TRBJ1-2, the V gene TRBV19; TRBD1 matches at 9 bases. Germline V lookup: CDR1 LNHDA, CDR2 SQIVND (reference sequence). Trimming at V came to 6 bases and at J to 4 bases, leaving 9 bases not matched to a gene. This CDR3 spans 15 amino acids. The DNA for the CDR3 is TGTGCCAGTAGAAGGAGACAGGGGGACGGCTATGGCTACACCTTC. Encoded protein: CASRRRQGDGYGYTF.

With respect to this clonotype: This beta chain turned up in a library designed for alpha chains; as an off-target read, its abundance says little. The chain carries TRBV5-6 and TRBJ2-5, with D unclear. V lost 0 bases to trimming and J lost 4 bases, with 10 bases between them. Germline V lookup: CDR1 SGHDT, CDR2 YYEEEE. This CDR3 has 14 residues. CDR3 nucleotides: TGTGCCAGCAGCTTGGACCTGTCTAGAGAGACCCAGTACTTC. This sequence encodes CASSLDLSRETQYF.

With regard to this clonotype: As an off-target read in a library built for alpha chains, this beta chain has a frequency of little significance. This chain uses TRBV5-6 with TRBJ2-3; D is undetermined. Trimming took 5 bases from V and 2 from J, leaving 6 bases between them. The germline CDR1 and CDR2 sequences are SGHDT and YYEEEE. The CDR3 is made up of 12 amino acids. CDR3 amino acids: CASRGTTDTQYF. Written as DNA, the CDR3 is TGTGCCAGCAGGGGAACCACAGATACGCAGTATTTT.

The table lists this clonotype with many counts. Because this beta chain is a stray read in a library intended to capture alpha chains, its abundance should not be given much weight. The chain is built from TRBV20-1 and TRBJ2-3, with a weak D call TRBD2 (5 bases). The germline CDR1 and CDR2 sequences are DFQATT and SNEGSKA (reference sequence). With 5 bases removed from V and 3 bases from J, the gap between germline ends came to 12 bases. The CDR3 loop spans 13 amino acids. The CDR3 spells CSARRTGTDTQYF. In DNA form, the CDR3 reads TGCAGTGCTCGCCGGACTGGGACAGATACGCAGTATTTT.

This clonotype appeared a few times. This beta chain was picked up by a library intended for alpha chains and is off target, so its count carries little meaning. This chain links TRBV20-1 with TRBJ2-1, with D unresolved. Trimming removed 4 bases from V and 13 bases from J, with 32 bases in between. Germline CDR1 DFQATT, CDR2 SNEGSKA (reference sequence). The CDR3 has 17 residues. This chain's CDR3 is CSATPDLEGSLNEEQFF. The CDR3 DNA follows: TGCAGTGCTACCCCTGACCTTGAAGGCTCCCTCAATGAGGAACAGTTCTTC.

To note about this clonotype: This beta chain is off target for a library built for alpha chains, so its abundance means little. The V call is TRBV9, the J call TRBJ2-7, with D perhaps matching TRBD1 or TRBD2 (5 bases each). The germline gives CDR1 SGDLS, CDR2 YYNGEE. With 3 bases removed from V and 0 bases from J, the gap between germline ends came to 13 bases. There are 15 residues in the CDR3. The CDR3 region is CASSDGAGSSYEQYF. In nucleotides, the CDR3 is TGTGCCAGCAGCGACGGGGCAGGGAGCTCCTACGAGCAGTACTTC.

This clonotype has at least ten counts. Within a library made for alpha chains, this beta chain is off target, and its count is uninformative. This rearrangement joins TRBV29-1 to TRBJ2-3; maybe TRBD1 (7 bases). This CDR3 is 14 amino acids long. V lost 6 bases and J lost 6, with 19 bases in between. CDR1 is SQVTM and CDR2 is ANQGSEA in the germline V gene. CDR3 in DNA: TGCAGCGTCCTAGGCGGCAGGGGGGTCGATACGCAGTATTTT. Residues: CSVLGGRGVDTQYF.

This clonotype was detected a few times. In a library made to pick up alpha chains, this beta chain is a stray read with a size that means little. This rearrangement joins TRBV4-3 to TRBJ2-2; 7 bases fit TRBD1. Trimming took 0 bases from V and 7 from J; bases not matched to a gene: 5. This CDR3 contains 15 residues. The germline V gene encodes CDR1 LGHNA and CDR2 YSLEER. The CDR3: CASSQDRGFSGELFF. For the CDR3, the DNA is TGCGCCAGCAGCCAAGACAGGGGGTTTAGCGGGGAGCTGTTTTTT.